This T cell receptor (beta chain) was identified in a study of blood T cell repertoires in COVID-19. Study at large: T cells, B-cell-depleted T cells, or PBMCs provided the cDNA or gDNA that served as material.

The data were produced by immunoSEQ multiplex PCR, yet TCRdb's version contains in-frame clones alone and is incomplete. The sample has roughly 200,000 clones; 80% to 90% are singletons. The trim removed 4 bases at V and 1 base at J, leaving 6 bases unmatched. Germline lookup yields CDR1 LNHDA and CDR2 SQIVND (reference sequence). The CDR3 is made up of 16 amino acids. Specimen: peripheral blood. This receptor was obtained from a human donor with active or convalescent COVID-19. The donor label of this sample is uncertain. The chain carries TRBV19 and TRBJ2-1; TRBD1 agrees at 8 bases. CDR3 in DNA: TGTGCCAGTAGTAGAACCGGGACAGGTTCCTACAATGAGCAGTTCTTC. Protein: CASSRTGTGSYNEQFF.